A selection of T cell receptor beta chains follows, all from one sample in a study of human CD8 memory T cell subsets. After re-calling the 5' RACE reads, TCRdb lists one entry per CDR3 protein, DNA absent. The sample table includes 15,000 to 20,000 distinct CDR3 sequences. Sequencing used CD8+ T cells from PBMCs. Receptors were obtained from a human donor in good health. Both conserved end residues are part of each CDR3. The listing skips clone size in some rows; elsewhere it reads once, few, many or a size class.

v_call	clone_size	j_call	cdr3_length	cdr3_aa
TRBV29-1	medium-sized	TRBJ2-3	15	CSVAPGLAGEDTQYF
TRBV5-1	NA	TRBJ2-7	14	CASSFSEGSYEQYF
TRBV4-3	NA	TRBJ1-6	15	CASSQDRTYDSPLHF
TRBV4-2	NA	TRBJ1-2	16	CASSQEGTGGLDGYTF
TRBV6-5	NA	TRBJ1-1	17	CASSSPWEGGDGTEAFF
TRBV12-5	NA	TRBJ2-1	15	CASGSTGGGRNEQFF
TRBV5-1	NA	TRBJ1-1	11	CASSLGGEAFF
TRBV6-5	NA	TRBJ2-1	14	CASSYLAGFDEQFF
TRBV10-2	NA	TRBJ2-1	17	CASSESALAGGINEQFF
TRBV7-8	large	TRBJ2-2	14	CASSLTRGTGELFF
TRBV10-2	NA	TRBJ2-3	12	CASSESQDTQYF
TRBV9	NA	TRBJ1-3	16	CASSPTTGQPGNTIYF
TRBV6-2/TRBV6-3	NA	TRBJ2-7	16	CASSTLDSSVGDEQYF
TRBV7-8	NA	TRBJ1-1	18	CASSLPGRQGPMNTEAFF
TRBV6-6	NA	TRBJ2-1	16	CASRGAGPSSYNEQFF
TRBV28	NA	TRBJ2-1	14	CASSLVDRGNEQFF
TRBV4-3	NA	TRBJ1-1	13	CASSQGSDTEAFF
TRBV4-3	NA	TRBJ2-7	17	CASSQEEVGQSSYEQYF
TRBV7-9	NA	TRBJ1-2	13	CASSPGQAYGYTF
TRBV18	NA	TRBJ2-2	14	CASSPQGRSGELFF
TRBV7-9	NA	TRBJ2-1	14	CASSLAGADNEQFF
TRBV11-2	NA	TRBJ1-6	17	CASRRPMQRLTNSPLHF
TRBV27	NA	TRBJ1-5	14	CASSLNRFHQPQHF